The clone carrying this TCR beta chain was recorded at least ten times. TCRdb passed the 5' RACE reads through MiXCR, listing each CDR3 protein once. The table has about half a million distinct CDR3 sequences, 18% seen once; the top ten hold roughly 12%. Germline values: CDR1 MNHEY, CDR2 SVGAGI. V shed 7 bases and J shed 9 bases, with 21 bases lying between them. The CDR3 is 15 residues long. This sample was taken from a study of T-cell memory formation after mild COVID-19. The chain joins TRBV6-5 to TRBJ2-2; the D call may be TRBD1 or TRBD2 (5 bases each). Sequencing was done on a sample of PBMCs or a T cell subset sorted from them (not recorded which). The source of this sequence is an adult woman who had mild COVID-19 (a few samples of this study predate the infection). Cell type and time point are not known. CDR3 nucleotide sequence: TGTGCCAGCACTCCGGGACCTTACCCTTTCCGGGAGCTGTTTTTT. Amino acids: CASTPGPYPFRELFF.